This TCR beta chain was recorded in a study of T cell changes during pregnancy in multiple sclerosis (dated 2019 in TCRdb). Some background on the complete study: The study looked at changes in the T cell repertoire across pregnancy in women with multiple sclerosis.

CDR1 and CDR2 are drawn from the germline V gene (reference sequence): LNHDA, SQIVND. V trim: 3 bases; J trim: 6 bases; unmatched bases: 14. The CDR3 sequence holds 17 residues, the cysteine and phenylalanine included. Only the CDR3 portion is preserved as DNA: 51 bases, with reading frame beginning at the first base. This clone was detected once. The antigen this receptor binds is unknown. Base qualities were left out, and no much larger clone turns up one base away. Preparation of the library involved the immunoSEQ multiplex PCR assay. In its TCRdb copy, this immuneACCESS table keeps in-frame sequences only and misses some clones. Where compared with another copy, unresolved V genes explain less than half of these, and the others have no known cause. For this sample there are 65,000 to 95,000 clones; 90% to 95% appear just once. Around 2.6% of the sample rests with the top ten.

Here the chain combines TRBV19 and TRBJ1-1; 9 central bases correspond to TRBD1. The specimen was peripheral blood, collected after pregnancy. This TCR was sampled from a female donor in good health, enrolled as a control in a pregnancy study. The nucleotides are TGTGCCAGTAGTATCTACGGACAGGGGACCCTTAACGCTGAAGCTTTCTTT. The encoded protein is CASSIYGQGTLNAEAFF.